This T cell receptor (beta chain) was found in a study of beta chain features in type 1 diabetes. This clone was counted only a few times. The target antigen is unknown. The germline gives CDR1 SGHTA, CDR2 FQGTGA. This CDR3 contains 14 residues. V lost 5 bases, J lost 1 base, and 12 bases lay in between. All of the isolated RNA was reverse transcribed, so expressed TCRB transcripts were sequenced. Naive, central memory and regulatory T cell samples averaged roughly 4 million reads. Assay: immunoSEQ multiplex PCR; the TCRdb copy retains only in-frame clones and omits some. The sample lists 350,000 to 450,000 clones, around 15% occurring once. Study-level points and caveats: Fewer junction insertions and more nucleotide deletions appeared in type 1 diabetes patients. There was a moderate but significant shortening of TCRB CDR3s in all four CD4+ subsets of Type 1 diabetes patients.

The chain combines TRBV7-3 with TRBJ2-7, with D possibly matching TRBD1 (5 bases). This clonotype originated in a woman aged 18-29 years in good health. The sample taken for sequencing was naive CD4+ T cells from blood. As DNA, the CDR3 is TGTGCCAGCAGCCCAGAACAGGTTTCCTACGAGCAGTACTTC. Its translation: CASSPEQVSYEQYF.